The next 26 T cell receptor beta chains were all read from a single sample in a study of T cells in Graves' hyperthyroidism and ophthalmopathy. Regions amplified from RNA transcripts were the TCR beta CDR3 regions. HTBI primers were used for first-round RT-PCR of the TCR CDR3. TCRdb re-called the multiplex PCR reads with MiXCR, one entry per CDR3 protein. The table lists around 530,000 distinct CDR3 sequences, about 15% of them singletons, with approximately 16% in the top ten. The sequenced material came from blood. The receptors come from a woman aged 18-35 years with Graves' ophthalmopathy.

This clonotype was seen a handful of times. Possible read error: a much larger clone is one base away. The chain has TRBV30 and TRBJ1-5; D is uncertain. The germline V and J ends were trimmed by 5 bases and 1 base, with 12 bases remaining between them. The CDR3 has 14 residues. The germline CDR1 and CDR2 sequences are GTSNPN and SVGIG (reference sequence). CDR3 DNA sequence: TGTGCCTGGGCAAACGGACTAAGCAATCAGCCCCAGCATTTT. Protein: CAWANGLSNQPQHF.

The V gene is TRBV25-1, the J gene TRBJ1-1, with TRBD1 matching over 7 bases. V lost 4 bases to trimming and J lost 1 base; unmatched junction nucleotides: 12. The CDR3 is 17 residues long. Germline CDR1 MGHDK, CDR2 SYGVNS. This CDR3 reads CASSAQRPGTANTEAFF. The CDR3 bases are TGTGCCAGCAGTGCGCAACGACCCGGGACAGCGAACACTGAAGCTTTCTTT.

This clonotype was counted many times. The CDR3 spells CASSHAGTGGGYTF. CDR3 DNA sequence: TGTGCCAGCAGCCATGCCGGGACAGGGGGTGGCTACACCTTC. J is TRBJ1-2 and V is TRBV3-1; TRBD1 agrees at 11 bases. Germline V gene sequence: CDR1 LGHDT, CDR2 YNNKEL (reference sequence). V lost 3 bases to trimming and J lost 7 bases; unmatched junction nucleotides: 4. This CDR3 is built from 14 residues.

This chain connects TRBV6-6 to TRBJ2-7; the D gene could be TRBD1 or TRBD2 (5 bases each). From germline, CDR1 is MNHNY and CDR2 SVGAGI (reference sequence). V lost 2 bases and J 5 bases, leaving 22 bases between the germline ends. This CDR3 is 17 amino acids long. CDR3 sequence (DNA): TGTGCCAGCAGTTACCGCCAAAGACCGGGACCTTTCCACGAGCAGTACTTC. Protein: CASSYRQRPGPFHEQYF.

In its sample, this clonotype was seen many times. CDR3 DNA sequence: TGTGCCAGCAGCTTAAATGGGCAGGGGGTCGATACGCAGTATTTT. Its translation is CASSLNGQGVDTQYF. This chain joins TRBV7-3 and TRBJ2-3, with TRBD1 matching 7 bases. Germline loops: CDR1 SGHTA, CDR2 FQGTGA. V gave up 1 base and J gave up 6 bases; unmatched junction bases: 7. This CDR3 contains 15 residues.

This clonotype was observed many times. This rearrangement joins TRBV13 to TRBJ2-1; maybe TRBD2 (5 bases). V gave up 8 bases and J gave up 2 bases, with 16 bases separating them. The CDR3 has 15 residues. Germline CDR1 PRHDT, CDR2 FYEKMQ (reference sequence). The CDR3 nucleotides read TGTGCCAGCCGAGCGAGGGAGAGGGCCTACAATGAGCAGTTCTTC. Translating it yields CASRARERAYNEQFF.

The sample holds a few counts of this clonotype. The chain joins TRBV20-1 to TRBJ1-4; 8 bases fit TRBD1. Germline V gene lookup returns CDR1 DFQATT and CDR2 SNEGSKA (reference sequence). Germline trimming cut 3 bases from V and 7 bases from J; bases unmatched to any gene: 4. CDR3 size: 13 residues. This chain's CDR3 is CSASAGTGEKLFF. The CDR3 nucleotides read TGCAGTGCTAGTGCCGGGACAGGTGAAAAACTGTTTTTT.

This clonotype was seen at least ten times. CDR3 loop: CSATGVRDSYEQYF. As DNA, the CDR3 is TGCAGTGCTACCGGAGTTAGGGATTCCTACGAGCAGTACTTC. The V call is TRBV20-1, the J call TRBJ2-7; D ambiguous. Germline V gives CDR1 DFQATT, CDR2 SNEGSKA (reference sequence). The CDR3 loop spans 14 amino acids. V was clipped by 4 bases and J by 1 base, with 14 bases between them.

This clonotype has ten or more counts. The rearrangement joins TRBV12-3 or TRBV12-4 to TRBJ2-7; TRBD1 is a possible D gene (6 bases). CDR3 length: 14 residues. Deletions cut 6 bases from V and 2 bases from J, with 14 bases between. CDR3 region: CASRSQGSPYEQYF. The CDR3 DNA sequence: TGTGCCAGCAGATCACAGGGTTCCCCCTACGAGCAGTACTTC.

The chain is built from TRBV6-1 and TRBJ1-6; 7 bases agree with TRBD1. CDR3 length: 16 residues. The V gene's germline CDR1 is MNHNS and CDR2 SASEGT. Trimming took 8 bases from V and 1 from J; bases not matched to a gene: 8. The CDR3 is CASCRDSWSYNSPLHF. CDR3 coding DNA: TGTGCCAGCTGTCGGGACAGTTGGTCCTATAATTCACCCCTCCACTTT.

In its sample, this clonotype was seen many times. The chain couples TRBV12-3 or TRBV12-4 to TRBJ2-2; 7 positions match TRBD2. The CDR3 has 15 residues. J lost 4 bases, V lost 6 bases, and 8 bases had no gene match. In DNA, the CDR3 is TGTGCCAGCAGGGGGAATGGACTAGGCACCGGGGAGCTGTTTTTT. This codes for CASRGNGLGTGELFF.

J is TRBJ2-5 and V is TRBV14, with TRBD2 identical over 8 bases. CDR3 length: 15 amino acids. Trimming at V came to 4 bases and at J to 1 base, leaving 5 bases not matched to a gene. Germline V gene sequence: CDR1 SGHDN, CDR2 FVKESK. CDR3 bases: TGTGCCAGCAGCCTATCCGGGACTAGCCAAGAGACCCAGTACTTC. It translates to CASSLSGTSQETQYF.

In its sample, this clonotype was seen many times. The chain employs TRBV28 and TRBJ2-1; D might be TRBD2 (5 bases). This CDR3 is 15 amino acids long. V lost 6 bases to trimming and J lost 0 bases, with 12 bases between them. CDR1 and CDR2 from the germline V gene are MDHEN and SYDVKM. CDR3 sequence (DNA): TGTGCCAGCAGAAGCGGTCAGAGCTCCTACAATGAGCAGTTCTTC. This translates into CASRSGQSSYNEQFF.

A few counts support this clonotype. The CDR3 region has the DNA TGCAGTGCTAGATCCGACGGGTGGTCAGCCTTCTATAATTCACCCCTCCACTTT. This translates into CSARSDGWSAFYNSPLHF. This sequence joins TRBV20-1 and TRBJ1-6; D uncertain. This CDR3 is built from 18 residues. The V end was cut by 2 bases, the J end by 3 bases, with 20 bases between. Germline CDR1 and CDR2: DFQATT and SNEGSKA (reference sequence).

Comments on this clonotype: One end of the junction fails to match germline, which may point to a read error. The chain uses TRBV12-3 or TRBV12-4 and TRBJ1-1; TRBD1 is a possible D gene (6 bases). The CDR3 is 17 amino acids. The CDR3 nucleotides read TGTGCCAGCAGTCTATCCGCAGGGGCGAATTGGAACACTGGAGCTTTCTTT. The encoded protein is CASSLSAGANWNTGAFF.

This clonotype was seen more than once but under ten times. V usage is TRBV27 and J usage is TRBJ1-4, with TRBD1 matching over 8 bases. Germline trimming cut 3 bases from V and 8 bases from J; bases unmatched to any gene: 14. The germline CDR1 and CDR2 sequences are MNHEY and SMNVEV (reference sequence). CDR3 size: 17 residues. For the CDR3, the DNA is TGTGCCAGCAGTTTCCGCGGACAGGGCTACAGCGGGGAAAAACTGTTTTTT. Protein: CASSFRGQGYSGEKLFF.

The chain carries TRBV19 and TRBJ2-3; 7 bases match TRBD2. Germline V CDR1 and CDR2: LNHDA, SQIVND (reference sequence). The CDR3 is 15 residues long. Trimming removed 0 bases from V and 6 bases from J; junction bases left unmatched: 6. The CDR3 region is CASSIEGLPQDTQYF. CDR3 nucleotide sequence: TGTGCCAGTAGTATAGAGGGACTACCACAGGATACGCAGTATTTT.

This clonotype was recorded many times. The CDR3 DNA is TGTGCCAGCAGCTTGTTTGCGGCTAGCGGTGCCAATGAGCAGTTCTTC. This codes for CASSLFAASGANEQFF. This chain links TRBV5-4 with TRBJ2-1; 7 bases map to TRBD2. This CDR3 contains 16 residues. After removal of 1 base from V and 6 bases from J, the junction contained 10 bases not matched to a gene. From germline, CDR1 is SGHNT and CDR2 YYREEE (reference sequence).

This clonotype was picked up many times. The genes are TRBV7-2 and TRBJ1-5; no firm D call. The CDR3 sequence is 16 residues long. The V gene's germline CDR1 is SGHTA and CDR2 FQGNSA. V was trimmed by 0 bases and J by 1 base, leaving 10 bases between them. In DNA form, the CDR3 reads TGTGCCAGCAGCTTAGCGCTGAGAAACAGCAATCAGCCCCAGCATTTT. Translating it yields CASSLALRNSNQPQHF.

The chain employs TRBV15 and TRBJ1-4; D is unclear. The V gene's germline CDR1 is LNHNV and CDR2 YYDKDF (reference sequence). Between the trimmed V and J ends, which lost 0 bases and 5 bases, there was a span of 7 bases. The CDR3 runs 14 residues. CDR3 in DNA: TGTGCCACCAGCAGAGATTATGGGAATGAAAAACTGTTTTTT. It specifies CATSRDYGNEKLFF.

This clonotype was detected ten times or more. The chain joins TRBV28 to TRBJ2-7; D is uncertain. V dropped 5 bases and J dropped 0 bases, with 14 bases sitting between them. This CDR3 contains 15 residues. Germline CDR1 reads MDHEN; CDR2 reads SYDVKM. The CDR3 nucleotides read TGTGCCAGCAGTCCCCGCCGGCAGAGCTCCTACGAGCAGTACTTC. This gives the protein CASSPRRQSSYEQYF.

CDR3 protein: CASSGDRFNVLTF. CDR3 DNA: TGTGCCAGCAGTGGGGACAGGTTCAACGTCCTGACTTTC. The V gene is TRBV2, the J gene TRBJ2-6, with 8 bases matching TRBD1. This CDR3 spans 13 amino acids. With 4 bases clipped from V and 9 bases from J, the junction kept 2 bases outside the gene matches. From germline, CDR1 is SNHLY and CDR2 FYNNEI. Complete variable domain (other parts from reference TRBV2 and TRBJ2-6): EPEVTQTPSHQVTQMGQEVILRCVPISNHLYFYWYRQILGQKVEFLVSFYNNEISEKSEIFDDQFSVERPDGSNFTLKIRSTKLEDSAMYFCASSGDRFNVLTFGAGSRLTVL.

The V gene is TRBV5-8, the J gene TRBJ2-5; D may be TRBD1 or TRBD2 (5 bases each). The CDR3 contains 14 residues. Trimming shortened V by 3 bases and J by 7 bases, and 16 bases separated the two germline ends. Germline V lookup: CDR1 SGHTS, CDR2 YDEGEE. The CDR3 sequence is CASSWDQVMGTQYF. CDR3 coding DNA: TGTGCCAGCAGCTGGGACCAGGTTATGGGGACCCAGTACTTC.

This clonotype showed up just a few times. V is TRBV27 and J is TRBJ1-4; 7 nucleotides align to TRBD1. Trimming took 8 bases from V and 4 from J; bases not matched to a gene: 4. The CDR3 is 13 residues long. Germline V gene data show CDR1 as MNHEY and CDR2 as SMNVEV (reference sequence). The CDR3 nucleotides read TGTGCCAGCCTGGACAGGTTTAATGAAAAACTGTTTTTT. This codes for CASLDRFNEKLFF. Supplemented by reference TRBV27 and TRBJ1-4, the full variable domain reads EAQVTQNPRYLITVTGKKLTVTCSQNMNHEYMSWYRQDPGLGLRQIYYSMNVEVTDKGDVPEGYKVSRKEKRNFPLILESPSPNQTSLYFCASLDRFNEKLFFGSGTQLSVL.

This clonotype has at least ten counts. The CDR3 is CASSRMVGGRIDEQFF. CDR3 DNA: TGCGCCAGCAGCCGCATGGTGGGCGGGCGGATCGATGAGCAGTTCTTC. The rearrangement links TRBV5-1 to TRBJ2-1, with D tentatively TRBD2 (5 bases). Germline loops: CDR1 SGHRS, CDR2 YFSETQ. This CDR3 is 16 amino acids long. V lost 4 bases and J 8 bases, leaving 22 bases between the germline ends.

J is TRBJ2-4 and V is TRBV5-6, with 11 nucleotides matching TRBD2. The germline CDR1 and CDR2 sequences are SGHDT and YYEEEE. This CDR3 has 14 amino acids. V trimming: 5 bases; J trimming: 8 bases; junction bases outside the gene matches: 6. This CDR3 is CASSSGTSGHIQYF. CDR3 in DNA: TGTGCCAGCAGTTCCGGGACTAGCGGTCACATTCAGTACTTC.